Below, one TCR beta chain is given with its context. No antigen is known for it. Germline lookup yields CDR1 SNHLY and CDR2 FYNNEI. CDR3 length: 16 residues. V lost 3 bases, J lost 5 bases, and 5 bases stayed unmatched. Using its own MiXCR run on the reads, TCRdb lists one record per CDR3 protein. There are around 900,000 distinct CDR3 sequences in the sample; 31% occur only once, and more than 13% lies in the top ten. This sample is drawn from a study of T cell repertoires in cytomegalovirus infection. Study details: Based on public TCR beta signatures, there were indications of CMV infection and of a matching HLA type. Study-level results: What dominated the ex vivo response were HLA-C-restricted CMV-specific TCR beta clonotypes. CMV carriers having the relevant HLA were flagged by cumulative public TCR beta family frequency.

The TCR comes from a human donor in good health (CMV status not recorded). Some clones in this sample may be carry-over from other donors' samples. The sample consisted of cultured CD8+ T cells from PBMCs, taken from culture after CMV antigen stimulation. The rearrangement links TRBV2 to TRBJ2-3, with 13 bases lining up with TRBD2. The CDR3 sequence is CASSDTSGGAVDTQYF. CDR3 DNA sequence: TGTGCCAGCAGTGACACTAGCGGGGGGGCCGTAGATACGCAGTATTTT.